Listed below are T cell receptor beta chains from one sample, sequenced in a study of PD-L1 blockade in urothelial cancer. Sequencing was performed with immunoSEQ multiplex PCR; in TCRdb, only in-frame clones are kept and a portion is missing. This table has 41,000 or so clones, 82% appearing once. Sequencing was performed on PBMCs, taken around atezolizumab (anti-PD-L1) treatment. The receptors were gathered from a man between 60 and 75 years old with urothelial cancer. Both conserved end residues are part of each CDR3. Fields, in order: V gene, J gene, D gene, clone size, CDR3 DNA, CDR3 protein. The D gene is left open where the match is weak. Some rows mark clone size as missing; the rest say once, few, many or name a class of expanded clone.

V gene: TRBV9
J gene: TRBJ2-4
D gene: .
clone size: .
CDR3 DNA: TGTGCCAGCAGCGTAGAAGGGGCAGGGGACATTCAGTACTTC
CDR3 protein: CASSVEGAGDIQYF

V gene: TRBV15
J gene: TRBJ1-1
D gene: TRBD1
clone size: .
CDR3 DNA: TGTGCCACCAGCAGGGAAGGACAGGGGGCCACTGAAGCTTTCTTT
CDR3 protein: CATSREGQGATEAFF

V gene: TRBV19
J gene: TRBJ1-5
D gene: TRBD1
clone size: few
CDR3 DNA: TGTGCCAGTAAGCCGGACAGGGCCGGCAATCAGCCCCAGCATTTT
CDR3 protein: CASKPDRAGNQPQHF

V gene: TRBV6-5
J gene: TRBJ1-1
D gene: .
clone size: few
CDR3 DNA: TGTGCCAGCACGGCAGGGTGGAACACTGAAGCTTTCTTT
CDR3 protein: CASTAGWNTEAFF

V gene: TRBV7-9
J gene: TRBJ1-1
D gene: .
clone size: .
CDR3 DNA: TGTGCCAGCAGCTTAGTAACAGGTGGGAACACTGAAGCTTTCTTT
CDR3 protein: CASSLVTGGNTEAFF

V gene: TRBV5-6
J gene: TRBJ1-2
D gene: .
clone size: .
CDR3 DNA: TGTGCCAGCAGCTTGGTTGGAGCTAACTATGGCTACACCTTC
CDR3 protein: CASSLVGANYGYTF

V gene: TRBV9
J gene: TRBJ2-3
D gene: .
clone size: once
CDR3 DNA: TGTGCCAGCAGCGCTCTACAGGGCGCTAGCACAGATACGCAGTATTTT
CDR3 protein: CASSALQGASTDTQYF

V gene: TRBV5-1
J gene: TRBJ2-1
D gene: TRBD2
clone size: .
CDR3 DNA: TGCGCCAGCAGCTTCACTAGCGGGGAAGATGAGCAGTTCTTC
CDR3 protein: CASSFTSGEDEQFF

V gene: TRBV5-5
J gene: TRBJ2-5
D gene: .
clone size: once
CDR3 DNA: TGTGCCAGCAGCTTTTTAGGGGAAGAGACCCAGTACTTC
CDR3 protein: CASSFLGEETQYF

V gene: TRBV14
J gene: TRBJ2-3
D gene: .
clone size: .
CDR3 DNA: TGTGCCAGCAGCCAGGCAGGAGATACGCAGTATTTT
CDR3 protein: CASSQAGDTQYF

V gene: TRBV11-1
J gene: TRBJ2-7
D gene: TRBD2
clone size: few
CDR3 DNA: TGTGCCAGCAGCCAGTTCGGAGTAGCGGGGGGATTTATCTACGAGCAGTACTTC
CDR3 protein: CASSQFGVAGGFIYEQYF

V gene: TRBV4-2
J gene: TRBJ2-5
D gene: TRBD1
clone size: .
CDR3 DNA: TGTGCCAGCAGCCAAGCGACAGGGGGCGCCGAGACCCAGTACTTC
CDR3 protein: CASSQATGGAETQYF

V gene: TRBV7-9
J gene: TRBJ1-1
D gene: .
clone size: .
CDR3 DNA: TGTGCCAGCAGCCATTCTGACCCAGGGATGAACACTGAAGCTTTCTTT
CDR3 protein: CASSHSDPGMNTEAFF